The clone carrying this T cell receptor (beta chain) has just a few counts. Other nucleotide sequences from this sample produce the same CDR3. Trimming removed 5 bases at V and 7 bases at J, with 9 bases between. Per germline, CDR1 SEHNR and CDR2 FQNEAQ (reference sequence). The CDR3 extends over 12 amino acids. The entry originates in a study of blood T cell repertoires in COVID-19. Libraries were prepared by immunoSEQ multiplex PCR; TCRdb keeps only in-frame clonotypes and omits some of them. Among about 160,000 clones listed, roughly 88% were seen once. V usage is TRBV7-9 and J usage is TRBJ1-5; a possible D gene is TRBD1 (6 bases). The TCR comes from a man older than 75 with COVID-19, enrolled during active disease. The specimen sequenced was peripheral blood. CDR3 loop: CASSLGQQPQHF. CDR3 in DNA: TGTGCCAGCAGCCTCGGACAGCAGCCCCAGCATTTT. Based on the CDR3 plus reference TRBV7-9 and TRBJ1-5, the full variable domain is DTGVSQNPRHKITKRGQNVTFRCDPISEHNRLYWYRQTLGQGPEFLTYFQNEAQLEKSRLLSDRFSAERPKGSFSTLEIQRTEQGDSAMYLCASSLGQQPQHFGDGTRLSIL.